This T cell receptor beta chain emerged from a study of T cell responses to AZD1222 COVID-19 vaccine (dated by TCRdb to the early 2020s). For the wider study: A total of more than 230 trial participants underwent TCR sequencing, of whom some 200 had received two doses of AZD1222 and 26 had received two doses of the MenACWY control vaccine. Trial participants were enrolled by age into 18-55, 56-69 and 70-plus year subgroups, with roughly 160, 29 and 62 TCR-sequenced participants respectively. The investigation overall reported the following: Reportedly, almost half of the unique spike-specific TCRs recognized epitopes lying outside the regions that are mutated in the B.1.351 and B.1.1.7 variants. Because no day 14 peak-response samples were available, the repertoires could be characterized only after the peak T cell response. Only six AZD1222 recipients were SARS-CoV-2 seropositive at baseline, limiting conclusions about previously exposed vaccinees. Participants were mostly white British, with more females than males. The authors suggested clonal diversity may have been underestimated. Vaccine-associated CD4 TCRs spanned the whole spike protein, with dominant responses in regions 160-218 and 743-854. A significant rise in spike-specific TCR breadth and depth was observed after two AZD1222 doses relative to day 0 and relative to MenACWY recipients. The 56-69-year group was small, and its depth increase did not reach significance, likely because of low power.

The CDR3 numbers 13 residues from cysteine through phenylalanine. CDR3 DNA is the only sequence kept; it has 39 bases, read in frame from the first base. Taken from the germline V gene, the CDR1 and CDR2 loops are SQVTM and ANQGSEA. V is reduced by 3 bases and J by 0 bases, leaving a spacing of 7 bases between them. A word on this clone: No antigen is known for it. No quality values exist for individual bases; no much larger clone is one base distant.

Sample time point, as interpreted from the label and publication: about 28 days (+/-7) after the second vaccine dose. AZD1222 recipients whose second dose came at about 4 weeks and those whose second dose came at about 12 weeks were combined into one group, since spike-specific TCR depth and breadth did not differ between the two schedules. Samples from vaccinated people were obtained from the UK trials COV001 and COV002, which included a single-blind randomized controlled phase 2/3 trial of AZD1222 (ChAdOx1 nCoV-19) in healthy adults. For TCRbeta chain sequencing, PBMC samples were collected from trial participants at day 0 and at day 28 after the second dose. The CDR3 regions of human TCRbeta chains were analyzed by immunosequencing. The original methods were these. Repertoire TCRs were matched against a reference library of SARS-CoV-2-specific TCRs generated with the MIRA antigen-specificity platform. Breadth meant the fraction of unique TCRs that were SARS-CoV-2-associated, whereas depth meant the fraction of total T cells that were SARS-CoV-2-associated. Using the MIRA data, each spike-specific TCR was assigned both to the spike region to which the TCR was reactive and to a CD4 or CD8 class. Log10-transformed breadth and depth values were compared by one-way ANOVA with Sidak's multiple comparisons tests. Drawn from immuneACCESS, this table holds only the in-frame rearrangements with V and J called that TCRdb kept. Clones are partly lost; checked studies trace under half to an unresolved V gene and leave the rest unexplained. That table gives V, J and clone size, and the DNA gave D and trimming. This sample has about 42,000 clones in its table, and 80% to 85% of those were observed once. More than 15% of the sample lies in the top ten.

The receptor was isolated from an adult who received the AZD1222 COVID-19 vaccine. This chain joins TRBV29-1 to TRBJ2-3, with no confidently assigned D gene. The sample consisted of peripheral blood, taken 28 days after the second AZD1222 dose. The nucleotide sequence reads TGCAGCGTTGACTCATCTAGCACAGATACGCAGTATTTT. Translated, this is CSVDSSSTDTQYF.